These T cell receptor beta chains were read from a single sample in a study of shared clonotypes between healthy human individuals. Method: immunoSEQ multiplex PCR; TCRdb's copy keeps in-frame clones and lacks some. The sample shows 400,000 to 500,000 clones, less than 80% of them seen only once. Sequenced: PBMCs. These receptors originate from a woman aged 40 to 50 in good health. Some clones in this sample may be carry-over from other donors' samples. CDR3s include the opening cysteine and the closing phenylalanine or tryptophan. D genes are given only for firm matches. Rows give clone size only sometimes, using once, few, many, or a class for an expanded clone.

V gene	J gene	clone size	D gene	CDR3 protein	CDR3 DNA
TRBV4-3	TRBJ2-2	NA	NA	CASSPAGFGWNTGELFF	TGCGCCAGCAGCCCGGCCGGGTTTGGATGGAACACCGGGGAGCTGTTTTTT
TRBV10-1	TRBJ2-7	NA	NA	CASSEGGEFYSFYEQYF	TGCGCCAGCAGTGAGGGAGGGGAATTCTACTCGTTCTACGAGCAGTACTTC
TRBV5-5	TRBJ2-7	few	TRBD2	CASTPEGLAGAHEQYF	TGTGCCAGCACCCCCGAGGGATTAGCGGGAGCCCACGAGCAGTACTTC
TRBV2	TRBJ2-7	NA	TRBD2	CASRLAGAHEQYF	TGTGCCAGCAGGCTAGCGGGTGCCCACGAGCAGTACTTC
TRBV7-8	TRBJ2-7	NA	TRBD2	CASSLVLAGAYEQYF	TGTGCCAGCAGCTTAGTGCTAGCGGGAGCCTACGAGCAGTACTTC
TRBV5-3	TRBJ2-6	NA	NA	CARNPTGANVLTF	TGTGCCAGAAATCCTACCGGGGCCAACGTCCTGACTTTC
TRBV7-2	TRBJ2-1	NA	NA	CASSLYGGEQFF	TGTGCCAGCAGCTTATACGGTGGTGAGCAGTTCTTC
TRBV28	TRBJ2-1	NA	TRBD2	CASRPGTSGRSSYNEQFF	TGTGCCAGCAGACCTGGGACTAGCGGGAGGAGCTCCTACAATGAGCAGTTCTTC
TRBV7-6	TRBJ2-7	NA	TRBD2	CASRRSGERDEQYF	TGTGCCAGCAGACGGAGCGGGGAGCGAGACGAGCAGTACTTC
TRBV11-2	TRBJ1-2	NA	NA	CASSNGWGSGYTF	TGTGCCAGCAGCAATGGCTGGGGTAGTGGCTACACCTTC
TRBV15	TRBJ1-3	NA	NA	CATGKGPSSSGNTIYF	TGTGCCACGGGAAAGGGACCGTCGAGCTCTGGAAACACCATATATTTT
TRBV7-2	TRBJ2-7	NA	TRBD2	CASSVTGTSGIYEQYF	TGTGCCAGCAGCGTAACCGGGACTAGCGGGATTTACGAGCAGTACTTC
TRBV11-2	TRBJ1-1	NA	NA	CASSPDGMNTEAFF	TGTGCCAGCAGCCCGGACGGTATGAACACTGAAGCTTTCTTT
TRBV19	TRBJ1-1	NA	NA	CASSSTLNTEAFF	TGTGCCAGTAGTTCGACACTGAACACTGAAGCTTTCTTT
TRBV6-1	TRBJ2-1	NA	TRBD1	CASSGQTGAYNEQFF	TGTGCCAGCAGTGGACAAACAGGGGCCTACAATGAGCAGTTCTTC
TRBV18	TRBJ2-7	NA	NA	CASSPSGGEYEQYF	TGTGCCAGCTCACCATCCGGGGGCGAGTACGAGCAGTACTTC
TRBV6-5	TRBJ2-7	NA	NA	CASSYSGTGTYEQYF	TGTGCCAGCAGTTACTCCGGGACGGGAACCTACGAGCAGTACTTC
TRBV25-1	TRBJ1-6	NA	TRBD1	CASSVTGDSPLHF	TGTGCCAGCAGTGTCACAGGGGATTCACCCCTCCACTTT
TRBV2	TRBJ2-3	NA	NA	CASSVKMDTQYF	TGTGCCAGCAGCGTGAAAATGGATACGCAGTATTTT
TRBV7-9	TRBJ2-2	NA	TRBD2	CASRPGRDTGELFF	TGTGCCAGCAGACCCGGGAGGGACACCGGGGAGCTGTTTTTT
TRBV30	TRBJ2-1	NA	NA	CAWSHIPTANEQFF	TGTGCCTGGAGCCATATCCCTACGGCTAATGAGCAGTTCTTC
TRBV5-1	TRBJ2-7	NA	NA	CASSLVVPYEQYF	TGCGCCAGCAGCTTGGTTGTCCCCTACGAGCAGTACTTC
TRBV5-3	TRBJ2-1	NA	TRBD2	CASSLGLAGLGEQFF	TGTGCCAGCAGCTTAGGACTAGCGGGATTGGGCGAGCAGTTCTTC
TRBV6-5	TRBJ2-4	NA	NA	CASSYTGDKNIQYF	TGTGCCAGCAGTTATACCGGGGACAAAAACATTCAGTACTTC
TRBV11-2	TRBJ2-2	many	TRBD1	CASSTGQGTNTGELFF	TGTGCCAGCAGCACAGGACAGGGAACGAACACCGGGGAGCTGTTTTTT
TRBV19	TRBJ1-5	NA	TRBD1	CASSTRGQLPQHF	TGTGCCAGTAGTACCAGGGGACAGCTGCCCCAGCATTTT
TRBV18	TRBJ2-3	NA	TRBD1	CASSPPRTGVTDTQYF	TGTGCCAGCTCACCACCGAGGACAGGGGTCACAGATACGCAGTATTTT
TRBV7-9	TRBJ1-2	few	NA	CASSLKSGDNYGYTF	TGTGCCAGCAGCTTAAAGAGTGGGGATAACTATGGCTACACCTTC
TRBV2	TRBJ1-3	few	NA	CASKGAGNTIYF	TGTGCCAGCAAGGGAGCCGGAAACACCATATATTTT